The 15 T cell receptor beta chains below all came from one sample that was sequenced in a study of kidney transplant recipient with SARS-CoV-2 infection (dated by TCRdb to the early 2020s). In light of the paper, this sample's time point label describes: pre-pandemic baseline sample and day 111 after first positive SARS-CoV-2 test. TCRdb names Illumina MiSeq as the instrument used. TCRdb reanalyzed the raw reads on its own, using fastp at Q25 for trimming and MiXCR for clone calling, and kept in-frame beta chains. Merged by CDR3 protein, the rows form single entries marked with the most common genes and DNA. In this sample the table shows 250,000 or so distinct CDR3 sequences, 25% to 35% of which occur a single time. The top ten constitute less than 8.5% of the sample. Source: a blood sample, taken at baseline and on roughly day 120 from a kidney transplant recipient. All receptors derive from a young adult male patient who had COVID-19 and was a kidney transplant recipient. Post transplant, some T cells may arise from the graft donor.

There are many counts of this clonotype. The chain is built from TRBV30 and TRBJ2-5, with 9 bases lining up with TRBD2. V lost 3 bases to trimming and J lost 1 base; unmatched junction nucleotides: 9. Per the germline V gene, CDR1 is GTSNPN and CDR2 is SVGIG (reference sequence). The CDR3 covers 16 residues. In DNA form, the CDR3 reads TGTGCCTGGAGCCTTGGGGTAGCGGGAGCCCAAGAGACCCAGTACTTC. Its translation: CAWSLGVAGAQETQYF. Variable domain in full (rest from reference TRBV30 and TRBJ2-5): SQTIHQWPATLVQPVGSPLSLECTVEGTSNPNLYWYRQAAGRGLQLLFYSVGIGQISSEVPQNLSASRPQDRQFILSSKKLLLSDSGFYLCAWSLGVAGAQETQYFGPGTRLLVL.

A word on this clonotype: One base away lies a much larger clone, so this may be a sequencing read error. The V call is TRBV7-9, the J call TRBJ2-7; the D gene is possibly TRBD1 (5 bases). This CDR3 spans 13 amino acids. Germline V CDR1 and CDR2: SEHNR, FQNEAQ (reference sequence). The CDR3, as DNA: TGTGCCAGCGGCTTAGGGGCCCCCTACGAGCAGTACTTC. This sequence encodes CASGLGAPYEQYF. Based on the CDR3 plus reference TRBV7-9 and TRBJ2-7, the full variable domain is DTGVSQNPRHKITKRGQNVTFRCDPISEHNRLYWYRQTLGQGPEFLTYFQNEAQLEKSRLLSDRFSAERPKGSFSTLEIQRTEQGDSAMYLCASGLGAPYEQYFGPGTRLTVT.

Concerning this clonotype itself: Possible read error: a much larger clone is one base away. The V call is TRBV6-5, the J call TRBJ2-2; 7 bases map to TRBD2. V was clipped by 10 bases and J by 3 bases; unmatched bases: 14. The CDR3 sequence is 16 residues long. The germline CDR1 and CDR2 sequences are MNHEY and SVGAGI. The CDR3: CANRTGRGFDTGELFF. The CDR3 region has the DNA TGTGCCAACAGAACGGGGAGGGGCTTCGACACCGGGGAGCTGTTTTTT.

This clonotype was seen at least ten times. The V call is TRBV5-4, the J call TRBJ1-2; 11 nucleotides align to TRBD1. The trim removed 2 bases at V and 7 bases at J, leaving 4 bases unmatched. The germline gives CDR1 SGHNT, CDR2 YYREEE (reference sequence). The CDR3 is made up of 14 amino acids. The CDR3 sequence is CASSFGQGAGGYTF. The CDR3 bases are TGTGCCAGCAGCTTCGGACAGGGGGCAGGTGGCTACACCTTC. The whole variable domain, filled in from reference TRBV5-4 and TRBJ1-2, reads ETGVTQSPTHLIKTRGQQVTLRCSSQSGHNTVSWYQQALGQGPQFIFQYYREEENGRGNFPPRFSGLQFPNYSSELNVNALELDDSALYLCASSFGQGAGGYTFGSGTRLTVV.

The sample holds many counts of this clonotype. The J gene is TRBJ2-7, the V gene TRBV6-2 or TRBV6-3, with 9 nucleotides matching TRBD1. V trimming: 2 bases; J trimming: 2 bases; junction bases outside the gene matches: 4. CDR1 MNHEY and CDR2 SVGEGT come from the germline V gene. CDR3 length: 15 residues. In DNA, the CDR3 is TGTGCCAGCAGTTACCGACAGGGGGTTACCTACGAGCAGTACTTC. It encodes CASSYRQGVTYEQYF.

The V gene is TRBV7-7, the J gene TRBJ2-5; D is possibly TRBD1 (7 bases). V shed 5 bases and J shed 4 bases, with 14 bases lying between them. This CDR3 region has 14 residues. Germline V gene sequence: CDR1 SSHAT, CDR2 FNYEAQ (reference sequence). CDR3 protein: CASSHRQGGETQYF. The CDR3 DNA sequence: TGTGCCAGCAGCCACCGACAGGGAGGAGAGACCCAGTACTTC.

As concerns this clonotype: A clone one base away is much larger, so this may be a read error. V gene TRBV19 combines with J gene TRBJ1-3; D is unresolved. Germline loops: CDR1 LNHDA, CDR2 SQIVND (reference sequence). The CDR3 is 13 amino acids. V was clipped by 8 bases and J by 0 bases, with 8 bases between them. This chain's CDR3 is CASRASSGNTIYF. In DNA, the CDR3 is TGTGCCAGTCGGGCGAGCTCTGGAAACACCATATATTTT.

In this sample, this clonotype turned up many times. This chain connects TRBV20-1 to TRBJ2-7, with a possible D match to TRBD1 (5 bases). Per germline, CDR1 DFQATT and CDR2 SNEGSKA (reference sequence). V was clipped by 8 bases and J by 3 bases, with 14 bases between them. This CDR3 spans 12 amino acids. CDR3 loop: CSTDTALYEQYF. For the CDR3, the DNA is TGCAGTACGGACACCGCACTCTACGAGCAGTACTTC.

Concerning this clonotype: It may be a read error: a sequence one base away is much more abundant. The CDR3 DNA reads as TGTGCCAGCAGCGACTCGCGGGTCGTTAGAAGGACCTATGGCTACACCTTC. Amino acid sequence: CASSDSRVVRRTYGYTF. The rearrangement links TRBV16 to TRBJ1-2; D ambiguous. The CDR3 has 17 residues. Germline V gene lookup returns CDR1 KGHSY and CDR2 FQNENV. The V end lost 5 bases, the J end lost 4 bases, and 23 bases lay between the germline ends.

This clonotype was observed at least ten times. The chain joins TRBV5-6 to TRBJ2-7, with D perhaps TRBD2 (6 bases). The CDR3 contains 15 residues. The germline gives CDR1 SGHDT, CDR2 YYEEEE. The ends were cut back, 4 bases at V and 1 base at J, with 15 bases in the middle. The CDR3 is CASSLGAGGSYEQYF. CDR3 coding DNA: TGTGCCAGCAGCCTGGGAGCGGGCGGATCCTACGAGCAGTACTTC.

This clonotype was seen a few times. This chain connects TRBV9 to TRBJ2-5, with a tentative D call TRBD2 (6 bases). The length of the CDR3 is 13 residues. Germline-derived CDR1 and CDR2 are SGDLS and YYNGEE. V was shortened by 4 bases and J by 4 bases, with 11 bases between the two germline ends. For the CDR3, the DNA is TGTGCCAGCAGCCCCGGAGCGGGAGAGACCCAGTACTTC. This translates into CASSPGAGETQYF.

This clonotype has at least ten counts. The V and J genes are TRBV12-3 or TRBV12-4 and TRBJ2-1; 7 bases map to TRBD1. The CDR3 sequence is 16 residues long. Germline trimming cut 7 bases from V and 2 bases from J; bases unmatched to any gene: 11. The CDR3 loop is CASNTRDSGAYNEQFF. CDR3 DNA: TGTGCCAGCAACACAAGGGACAGCGGAGCCTACAATGAGCAGTTCTTC.

This clonotype was seen many times. The gene calls are TRBV29-1 and TRBJ1-1; a weak D match, TRBD1 (5 bases). This CDR3 region has 12 residues. CDR1 and CDR2 from the germline V gene are SQVTM and ANQGSEA. V lost 4 bases to trimming and J lost 5 bases, with 11 bases between them. The CDR3 loop is CSVADGGTEAFF. Written as DNA, the CDR3 is TGCAGCGTTGCCGACGGGGGAACTGAAGCTTTCTTT.

J is TRBJ2-3 and V is TRBV6-2 or TRBV6-3, with D possibly TRBD2 on 5 matching bases. Per germline, CDR1 MNHEY and CDR2 SVGEGT. Trimming pared 7 bases from V and 2 bases from J, leaving 10 bases between. There are 13 residues in the CDR3. The CDR3 reads CASKGVNTDTQYF. The CDR3 bases are TGTGCCAGCAAGGGAGTGAACACAGATACGCAGTATTTT.

This clonotype has at least ten counts. V is TRBV24-1 and J is TRBJ2-2; D is ambiguous. Trimming removed 3 bases from V and 3 bases from J, with 10 bases in between. Germline CDR1 reads KGHDR; CDR2 reads SFDVKD. The CDR3 sequence is 15 residues long. This CDR3 reads CATSDPGRYTGELFF. In nucleotides, the CDR3 is TGTGCCACCAGTGATCCCGGACGGTACACCGGGGAGCTGTTTTTT.